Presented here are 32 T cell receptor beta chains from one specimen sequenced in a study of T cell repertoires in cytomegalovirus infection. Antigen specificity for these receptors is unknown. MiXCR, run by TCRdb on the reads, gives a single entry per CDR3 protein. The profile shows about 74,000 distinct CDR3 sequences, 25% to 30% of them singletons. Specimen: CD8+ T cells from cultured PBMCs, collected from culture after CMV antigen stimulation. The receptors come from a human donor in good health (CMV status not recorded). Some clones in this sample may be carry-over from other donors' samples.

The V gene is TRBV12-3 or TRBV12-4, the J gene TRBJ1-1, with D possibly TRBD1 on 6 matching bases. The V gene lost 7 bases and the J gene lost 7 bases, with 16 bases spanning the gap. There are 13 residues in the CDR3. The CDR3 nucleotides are TGTGCCAGCACCCTTTCCGGGACACATGAAGCTTTCTTT. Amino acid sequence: CASTLSGTHEAFF.

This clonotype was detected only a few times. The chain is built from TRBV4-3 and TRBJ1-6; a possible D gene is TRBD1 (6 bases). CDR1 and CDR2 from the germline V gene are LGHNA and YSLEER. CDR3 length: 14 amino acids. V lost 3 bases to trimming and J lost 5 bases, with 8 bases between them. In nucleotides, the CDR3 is TGCGCCAGCAGCCAGCACAGGGATAATTCACCCCTCCACTTT. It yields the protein CASSQHRDNSPLHF.

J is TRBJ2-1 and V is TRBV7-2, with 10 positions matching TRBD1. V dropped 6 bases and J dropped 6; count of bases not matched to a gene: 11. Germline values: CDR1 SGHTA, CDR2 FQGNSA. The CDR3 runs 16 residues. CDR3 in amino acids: CASRLSGTGARNEQFF. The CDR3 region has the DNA TGTGCCAGCAGACTGTCCGGGACAGGGGCCCGCAATGAGCAGTTCTTC.

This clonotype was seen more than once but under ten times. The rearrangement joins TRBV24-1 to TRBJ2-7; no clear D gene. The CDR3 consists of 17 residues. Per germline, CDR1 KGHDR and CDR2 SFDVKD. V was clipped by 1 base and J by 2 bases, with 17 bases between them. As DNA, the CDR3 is TGTGCCACCAGTGATTTAGGCCCGGAAGGACCCCCCTACGAGCAGTACTTC. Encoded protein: CATSDLGPEGPPYEQYF.

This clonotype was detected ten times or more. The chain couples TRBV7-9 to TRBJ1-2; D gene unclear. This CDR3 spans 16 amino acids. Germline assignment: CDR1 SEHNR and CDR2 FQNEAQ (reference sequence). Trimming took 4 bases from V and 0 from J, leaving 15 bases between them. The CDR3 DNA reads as TGTGCCAGCAGCTCACCCCTCCGGACGGCTAACTATGGCTACACCTTC. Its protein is CASSSPLRTANYGYTF.

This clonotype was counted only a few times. The CDR3 region is CASGLSGDGRETQYF. DNA for the CDR3: TGTGCTAGTGGTTTGTCCGGAGACGGGCGGGAGACCCAGTACTTC. The rearrangement joins TRBV12-5 to TRBJ2-5, with D unclear. The V end was cut by 2 bases, the J end by 5 bases, with 15 bases between. This CDR3 comprises 15 residues. Germline V gene data show CDR1 as LGHNT and CDR2 as FRNRAP.

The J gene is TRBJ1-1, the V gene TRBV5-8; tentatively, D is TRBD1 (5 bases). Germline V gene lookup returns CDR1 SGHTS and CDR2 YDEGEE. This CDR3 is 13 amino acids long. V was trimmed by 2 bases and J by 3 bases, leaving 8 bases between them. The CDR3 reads CASSFSGHTEAFF. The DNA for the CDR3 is TGTGCCAGCAGCTTTTCGGGGCACACTGAAGCTTTCTTT.

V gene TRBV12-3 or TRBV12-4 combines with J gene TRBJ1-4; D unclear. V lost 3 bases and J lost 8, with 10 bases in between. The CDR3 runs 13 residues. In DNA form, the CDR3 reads TGTGCCAGCAGTTTGAATGAAATCGAAAAACTGTTTTTT. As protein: CASSLNEIEKLFF.

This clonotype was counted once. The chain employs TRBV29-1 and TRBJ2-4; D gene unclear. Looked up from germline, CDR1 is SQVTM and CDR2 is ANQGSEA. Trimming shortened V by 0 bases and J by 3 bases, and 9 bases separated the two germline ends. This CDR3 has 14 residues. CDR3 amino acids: CSVEEPNSKNIQYF. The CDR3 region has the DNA TGCAGCGTTGAAGAGCCGAATAGCAAAAACATTCAGTACTTC.

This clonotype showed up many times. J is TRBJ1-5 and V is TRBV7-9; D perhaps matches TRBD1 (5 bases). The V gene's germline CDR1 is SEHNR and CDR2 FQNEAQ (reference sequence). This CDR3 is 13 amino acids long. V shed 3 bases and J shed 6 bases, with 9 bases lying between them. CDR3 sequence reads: CASSFGAGQPQHF. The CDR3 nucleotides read TGTGCCAGCAGCTTCGGGGCCGGTCAGCCCCAGCATTTT.

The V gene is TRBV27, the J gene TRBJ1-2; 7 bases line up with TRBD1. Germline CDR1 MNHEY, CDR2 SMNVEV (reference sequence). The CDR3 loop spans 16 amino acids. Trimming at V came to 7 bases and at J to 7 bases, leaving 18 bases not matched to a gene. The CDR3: CASTRRGPTGDIGYTF. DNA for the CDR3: TGTGCCAGCACCAGAAGAGGGCCAACAGGGGATATTGGCTACACCTTC.

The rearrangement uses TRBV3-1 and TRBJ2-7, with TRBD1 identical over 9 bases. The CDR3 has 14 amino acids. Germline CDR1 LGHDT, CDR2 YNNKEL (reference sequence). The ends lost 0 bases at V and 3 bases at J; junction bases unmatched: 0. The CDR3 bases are TGTGCCAGCAGCCAAGAGGACAGGGGCTACGAGCAGTACTTC. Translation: CASSQEDRGYEQYF.

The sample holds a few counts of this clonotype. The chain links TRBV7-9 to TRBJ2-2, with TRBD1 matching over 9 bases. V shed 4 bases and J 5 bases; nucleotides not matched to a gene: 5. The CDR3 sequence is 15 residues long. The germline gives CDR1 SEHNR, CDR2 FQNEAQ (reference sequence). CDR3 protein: CASSSRDRETGELFF. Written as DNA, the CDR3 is TGTGCCAGCAGCTCCCGGGACAGGGAGACCGGGGAGCTGTTTTTT.

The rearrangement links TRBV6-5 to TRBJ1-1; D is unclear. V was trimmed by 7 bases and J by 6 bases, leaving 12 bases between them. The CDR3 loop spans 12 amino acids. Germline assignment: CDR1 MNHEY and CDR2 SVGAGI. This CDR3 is CASTPNGAEAFF. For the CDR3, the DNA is TGTGCCAGCACCCCCAATGGGGCTGAAGCTTTCTTT.

The CDR3 bases are TGTGCCAGCAGTTACTCGATAACAACCGGGGAGCTGTTTTTT. Amino acid sequence: CASSYSITTGELFF. The rearrangement links TRBV6-5 to TRBJ2-2; D is unclear. Germline CDR1 and CDR2: MNHEY and SVGAGI. V shed 0 bases and J shed 5 bases, with 7 bases lying between them. CDR3 length: 14 amino acids.

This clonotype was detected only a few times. The CDR3 DNA reads TGTGCCAGTAGTCTTGTTAAGAACACTGAAGCTTTCTTT. Its protein is CASSLVKNTEAFF. This chain connects TRBV19 to TRBJ1-1, with unresolved D. The CDR3 has 13 amino acids. CDR1 and CDR2 from the germline V gene are LNHDA and SQIVND (reference sequence). V lost 5 bases and J lost 1, with 8 bases in between.

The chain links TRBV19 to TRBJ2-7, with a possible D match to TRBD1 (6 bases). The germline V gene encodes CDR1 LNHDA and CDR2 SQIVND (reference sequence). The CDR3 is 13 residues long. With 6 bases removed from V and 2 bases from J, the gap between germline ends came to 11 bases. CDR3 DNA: TGTGCCAGTAGCGTAGGACAGCCCTACGAGCAGTACTTC. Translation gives CASSVGQPYEQYF. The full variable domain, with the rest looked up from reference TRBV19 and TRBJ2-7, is DGGITQSPKYLFRKEGQNVTLSCEQNLNHDAMYWYRQDPGQGLRLIYYSQIVNDFQKGDIAEGYSVSREKKESFPLTVTSAQKNPTAFYLCASSVGQPYEQYFGPGTRLTVT.

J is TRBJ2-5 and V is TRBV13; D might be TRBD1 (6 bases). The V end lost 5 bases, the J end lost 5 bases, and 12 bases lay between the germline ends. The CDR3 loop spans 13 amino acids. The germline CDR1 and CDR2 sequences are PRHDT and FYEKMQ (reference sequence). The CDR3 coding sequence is TGTGCCAGCAGCCTCAGGGGATTTGAGACCCAGTACTTC. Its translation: CASSLRGFETQYF.

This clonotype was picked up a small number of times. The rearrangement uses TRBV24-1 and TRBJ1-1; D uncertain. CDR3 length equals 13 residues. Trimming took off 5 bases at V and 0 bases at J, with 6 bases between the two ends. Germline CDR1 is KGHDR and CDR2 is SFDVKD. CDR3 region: CATSGPLNTEAFF. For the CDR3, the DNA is TGTGCCACCAGTGGGCCCTTGAACACTGAAGCTTTCTTT.

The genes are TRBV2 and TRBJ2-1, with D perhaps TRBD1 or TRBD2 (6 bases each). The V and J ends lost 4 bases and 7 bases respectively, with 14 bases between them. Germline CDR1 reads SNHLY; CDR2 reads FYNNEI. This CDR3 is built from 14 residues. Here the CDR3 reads CASSVFLGGNEQFF. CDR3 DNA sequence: TGTGCCAGCAGTGTCTTCTTAGGGGGGAATGAGCAGTTCTTC.

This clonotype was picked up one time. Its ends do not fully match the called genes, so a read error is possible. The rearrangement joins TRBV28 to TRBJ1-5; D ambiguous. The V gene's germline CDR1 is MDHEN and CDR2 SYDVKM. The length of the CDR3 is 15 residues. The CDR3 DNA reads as TGTGTCAGCAGTTCCCAACAGCCAGGCAATCAGCCACAGCATTTT. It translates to CVSSSQQPGNQPQHF.

CDR3 residues: CASSPTTGQEAYEQYF. In nucleotides, the CDR3 is TGCGCCAGCAGCCCGACAACGGGACAGGAGGCCTACGAGCAGTACTTC. This chain links TRBV4-1 with TRBJ2-7; TRBD1 matches at 8 bases. The germline gives CDR1 MGHRA, CDR2 YSYEKL. The CDR3 has 16 amino acids. V trimming: 4 bases; J trimming: 2 bases; junction bases outside the gene matches: 10.

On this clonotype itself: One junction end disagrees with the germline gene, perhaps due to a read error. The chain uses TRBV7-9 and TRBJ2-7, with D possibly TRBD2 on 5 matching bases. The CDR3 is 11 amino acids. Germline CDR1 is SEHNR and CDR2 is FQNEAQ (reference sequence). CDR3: CAVVGSYKQYF. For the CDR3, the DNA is TGTGCAGTAGTGGGGAGCTACAAGCAGTACTTC.

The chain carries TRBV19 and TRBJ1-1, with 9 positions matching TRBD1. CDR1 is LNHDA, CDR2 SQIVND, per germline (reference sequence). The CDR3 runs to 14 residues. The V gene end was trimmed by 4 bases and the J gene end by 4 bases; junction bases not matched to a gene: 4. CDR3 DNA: TGTGCCAGTAGTAGGGAGACAGGGGGCACTGAAGCTTTCTTT. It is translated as CASSRETGGTEAFF.

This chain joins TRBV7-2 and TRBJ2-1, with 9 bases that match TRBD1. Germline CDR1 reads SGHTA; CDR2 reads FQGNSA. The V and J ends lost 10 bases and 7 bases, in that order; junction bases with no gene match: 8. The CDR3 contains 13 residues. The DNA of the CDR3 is TGTGCCACCCGATCGGGACAGGGTAATGAGCAGTTCTTC. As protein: CATRSGQGNEQFF.

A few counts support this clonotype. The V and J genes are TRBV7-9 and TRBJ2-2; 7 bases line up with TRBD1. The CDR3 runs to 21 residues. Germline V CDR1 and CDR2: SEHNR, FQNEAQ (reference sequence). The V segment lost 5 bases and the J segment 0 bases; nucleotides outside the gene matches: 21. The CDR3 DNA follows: TGTGCCAGCAGCCGCAGACGGGACAGCCACGTCCCTTTGACGAACACCGGGGAGCTGTTTTTT. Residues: CASSRRRDSHVPLTNTGELFF.

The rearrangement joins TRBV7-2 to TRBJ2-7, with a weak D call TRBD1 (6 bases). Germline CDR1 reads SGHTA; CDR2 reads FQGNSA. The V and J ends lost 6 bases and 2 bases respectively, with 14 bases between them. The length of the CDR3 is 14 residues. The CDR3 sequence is CASRFQGTPYEQYF. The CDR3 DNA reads TGTGCCAGCAGGTTCCAGGGGACCCCCTACGAGCAGTACTTC.

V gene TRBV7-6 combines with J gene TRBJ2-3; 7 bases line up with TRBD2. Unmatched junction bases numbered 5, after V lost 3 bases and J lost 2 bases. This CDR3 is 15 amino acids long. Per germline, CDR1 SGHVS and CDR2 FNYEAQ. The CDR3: CASSFRRGVTDTQYF. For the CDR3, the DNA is TGTGCCAGCAGCTTTCGCCGGGGGGTCACAGATACGCAGTATTTT.

The chain's CDR3 is CASSLGGDRGSGTEAFF. For the CDR3, the DNA is TGTGCCAGCAGCTTAGGGGGGGACAGGGGATCTGGAACTGAAGCTTTCTTT. This sequence joins TRBV11-2 and TRBJ1-1; 10 bases fit TRBD1. CDR1 is SGHAT, CDR2 FQNNGV, per germline. The ends lost 1 base at V and 5 bases at J; junction bases unmatched: 10. The length of the CDR3 is 17 residues.

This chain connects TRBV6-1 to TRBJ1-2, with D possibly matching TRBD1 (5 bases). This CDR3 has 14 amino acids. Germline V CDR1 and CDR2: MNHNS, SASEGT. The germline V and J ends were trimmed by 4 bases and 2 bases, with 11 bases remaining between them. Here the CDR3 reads CASSATAVNYGYTF. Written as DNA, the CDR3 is TGTGCCAGCAGTGCGACAGCCGTAAACTATGGCTACACCTTC.

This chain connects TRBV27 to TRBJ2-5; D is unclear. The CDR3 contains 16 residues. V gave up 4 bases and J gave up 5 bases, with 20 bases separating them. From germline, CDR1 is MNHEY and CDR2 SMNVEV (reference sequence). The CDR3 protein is CASSSRTLIRLETQYF. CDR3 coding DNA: TGTGCCAGCAGTTCCCGGACCCTTATAAGGCTGGAGACCCAGTACTTC.

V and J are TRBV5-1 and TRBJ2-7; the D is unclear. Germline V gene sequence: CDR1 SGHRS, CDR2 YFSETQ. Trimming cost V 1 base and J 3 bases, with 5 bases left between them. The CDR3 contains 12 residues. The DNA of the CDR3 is TGCGCCAGCAGCTTGTCGGGCTACGAGCAGTACTTC. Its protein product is CASSLSGYEQYF. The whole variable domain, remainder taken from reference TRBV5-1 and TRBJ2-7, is KAGVTQTPRYLIKTRGQQVTLSCSPISGHRSVSWYQQTPGQGLQFLFEYFSETQRNKGNFPGRFSGRQFSNSRSEMNVSTLELGDSALYLCASSLSGYEQYFGPGTRLTVT.